This T cell receptor beta chain appears in the sequencing data of a study of blood T cells in healthy people across ages. Notes on this clonotype: Its specificity is unknown.

Trimming cost V 4 bases and J 3 bases; bases outside gene matches: 18. The CDR3 is 19 amino acids. Germline lookup yields CDR1 LNHDA and CDR2 SQIVND (reference sequence). Sample-barcoded 5' priming and a J-beta primer mix drove a second PCR of about 6 to 12 cycles. TCRdb itself ran the 5' RACE reads through MiXCR, one entry per CDR3 protein. The sample yields fewer than 900,000 distinct CDR3 sequences, around 49% seen once. General study findings and limits: CMV status of donors was unknown, possibly confounding expanded clonotype changes.

The chain combines TRBV19 with TRBJ2-3; 8 nucleotides align to TRBD2. The sequence derives from a woman aged 60-75 years in good health. Sequenced: blood. The CDR3 spells CASSTSGQSAGAGTDTQYF. CDR3 DNA sequence: TGTGCCAGTAGTACATCCGGACAGTCAGCGGGAGCAGGTACAGATACGCAGTATTTT. Full variable domain (outside the CDR3, taken from reference TRBV19 and TRBJ2-3): DGGITQSPKYLFRKEGQNVTLSCEQNLNHDAMYWYRQDPGQGLRLIYYSQIVNDFQKGDIAEGYSVSREKKESFPLTVTSAQKNPTAFYLCASSTSGQSAGAGTDTQYFGPGTRLTVL.